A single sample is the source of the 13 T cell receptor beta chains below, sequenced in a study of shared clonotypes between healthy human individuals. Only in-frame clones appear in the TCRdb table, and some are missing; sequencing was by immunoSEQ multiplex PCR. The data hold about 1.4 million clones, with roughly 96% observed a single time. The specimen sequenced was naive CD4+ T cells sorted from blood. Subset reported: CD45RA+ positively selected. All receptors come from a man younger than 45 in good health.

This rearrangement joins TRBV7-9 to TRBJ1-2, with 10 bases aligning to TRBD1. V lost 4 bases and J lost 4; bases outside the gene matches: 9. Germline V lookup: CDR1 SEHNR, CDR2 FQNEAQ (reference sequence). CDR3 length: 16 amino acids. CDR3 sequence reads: CASSSTDRGLFYGYTF. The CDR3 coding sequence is TGTGCCAGCAGCTCGACAGACAGGGGGCTTTTCTATGGCTACACCTTC.

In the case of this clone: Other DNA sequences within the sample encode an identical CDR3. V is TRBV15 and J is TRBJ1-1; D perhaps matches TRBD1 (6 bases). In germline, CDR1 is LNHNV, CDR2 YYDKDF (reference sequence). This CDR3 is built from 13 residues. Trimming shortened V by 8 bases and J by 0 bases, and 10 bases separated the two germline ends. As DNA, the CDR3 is TGTGCCACCTCAAGGGGGATGAACACTGAAGCTTTCTTT. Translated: CATSRGMNTEAFF.

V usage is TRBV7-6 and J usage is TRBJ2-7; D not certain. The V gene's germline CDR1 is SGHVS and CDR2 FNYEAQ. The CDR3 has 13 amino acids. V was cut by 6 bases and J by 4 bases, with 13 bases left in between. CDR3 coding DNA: TGTGCCAGCAGTAGGTTATCGCAGTACGAGCAGTACTTC. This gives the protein CASSRLSQYEQYF.

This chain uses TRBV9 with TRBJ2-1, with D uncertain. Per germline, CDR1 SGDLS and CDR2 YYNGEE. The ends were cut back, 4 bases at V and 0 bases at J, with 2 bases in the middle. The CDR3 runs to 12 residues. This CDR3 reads CASSPSYNEQFF. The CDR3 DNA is TGTGCCAGCAGCCCCTCCTACAATGAGCAGTTCTTC.

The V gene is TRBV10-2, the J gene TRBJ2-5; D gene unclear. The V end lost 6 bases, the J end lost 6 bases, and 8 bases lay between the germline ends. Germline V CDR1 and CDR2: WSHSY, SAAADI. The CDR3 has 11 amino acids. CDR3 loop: CASSATQTQYF. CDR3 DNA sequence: TGCGCCAGCAGCGCTACGCAGACCCAGTACTTC.

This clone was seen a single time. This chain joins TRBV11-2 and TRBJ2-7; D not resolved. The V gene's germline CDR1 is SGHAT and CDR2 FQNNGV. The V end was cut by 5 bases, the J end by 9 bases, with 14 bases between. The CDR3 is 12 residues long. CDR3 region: CASSPTVKAQYF. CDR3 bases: TGTGCCAGCAGCCCCACCGTGAAGGCGCAGTACTTC. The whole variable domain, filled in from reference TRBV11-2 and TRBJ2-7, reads EAGVAQSPRYKIIEKRQSVAFWCNPISGHATLYWYQQILGQGPKLLIQFQNNGVVDDSQLPKDRFSAERLKGVDSTLKIQPAKLEDSAVYLCASSPTVKAQYFGPGTRLTVT.

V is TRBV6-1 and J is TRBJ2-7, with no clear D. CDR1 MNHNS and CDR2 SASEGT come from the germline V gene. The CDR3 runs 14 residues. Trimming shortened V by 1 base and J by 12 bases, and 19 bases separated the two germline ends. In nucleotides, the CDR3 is TGTGCCAGCAGTGAAGACCCCTTTCGCAGCTTAGGGTACTTC. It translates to CASSEDPFRSLGYF.

The CDR3 is CASSDSWDTQYF. CDR3 in DNA: TGTGCCAGCAGTGATTCATGGGATACGCAGTATTTT. The chain couples TRBV6-4 to TRBJ2-3; no reliable D call. In germline, CDR1 is MRHNA, CDR2 SNTAGT. Between the trimmed V and J ends, which lost 3 bases and 6 bases, there was a span of 7 bases. The CDR3 has 12 amino acids.

Written as DNA, the CDR3 is TGTGCCAGCAGTGGAATAGCGGGAAAATTCCAAGAGACCCAGTACTTC. Protein sequence: CASSGIAGKFQETQYF. The rearrangement joins TRBV6-1 to TRBJ2-5, with 8 positions matching TRBD2. Germline CDR1 MNHNS, CDR2 SASEGT. The J segment lost 1 base and the V segment lost 4 bases, leaving 8 bases of the junction unmatched. The CDR3 sequence is 16 residues long.

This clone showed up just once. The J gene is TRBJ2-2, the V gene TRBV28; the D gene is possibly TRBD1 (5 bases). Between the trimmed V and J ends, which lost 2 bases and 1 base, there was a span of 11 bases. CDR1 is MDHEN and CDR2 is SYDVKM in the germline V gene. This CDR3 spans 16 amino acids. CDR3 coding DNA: TGTGCCAGCAGTTTAAATAAGGGGATGAACACCGGGGAGCTGTTTTTT. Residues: CASSLNKGMNTGELFF.

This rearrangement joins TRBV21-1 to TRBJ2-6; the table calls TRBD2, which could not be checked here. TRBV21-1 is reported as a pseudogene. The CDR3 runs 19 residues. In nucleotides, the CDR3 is TGTGCCAGCAGCAACCGACTAGCGGGGCCCTTCTCTGGGGCCAACGTCCTGACTTTC. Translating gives CASSNRLAGPFSGANVLTF.

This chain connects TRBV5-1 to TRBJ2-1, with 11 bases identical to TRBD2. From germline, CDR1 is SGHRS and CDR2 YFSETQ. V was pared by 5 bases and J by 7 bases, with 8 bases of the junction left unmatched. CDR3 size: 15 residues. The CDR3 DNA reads TGCGCCAGCAGGCCTCCGGGACTAGCGGTAAATGAGCAGTTCTTC. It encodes CASRPPGLAVNEQFF.

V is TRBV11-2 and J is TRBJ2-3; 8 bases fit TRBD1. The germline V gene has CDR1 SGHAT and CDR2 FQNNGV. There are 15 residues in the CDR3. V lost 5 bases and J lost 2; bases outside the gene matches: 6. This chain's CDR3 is CASSPQGAATDTQYF. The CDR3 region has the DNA TGTGCCAGCAGCCCCCAGGGGGCAGCCACAGATACGCAGTATTTT.